This TCR beta chain is from a study of cytomegalovirus exposure and HLA in healthy donors. About the research overall: As released early, the data held 85 million to 95 million unique TCRs from HLA-typed donors.

PCR amplification relied on 60 Vbeta primers (plus 13 Jbeta primers). Libraries were prepared by immunoSEQ multiplex PCR; TCRdb keeps only in-frame clonotypes and omits some of them. The table lists fewer than 70,000 clones, around 83% of them singletons, with about 1.5% in the top ten. Whole-study findings and limits: There were a few CMV-associated chains whose specificity for CMV antigens was confirmed in vitro. Rates of TCR association differed by HLA locus in a later analysis, with DRB1 highest and HLA-C lowest. Researchers reportedly found TCR beta sequences accurately predicted most subjects' HLA-A and HLA-B alleles.

The germline V gene has CDR1 MGHRA and CDR2 YSYEKL. The CDR3 has 18 residues. Trimming took 4 bases from V and 0 from J; bases not matched to a gene: 9. Of note for this clone: Its cognate antigen is unknown.

Material for sequencing was PBMCs. This chain joins TRBV4-1 and TRBJ2-5; 12 bases align to TRBD2. This TCR derives from a human donor in good health. Written as DNA, the CDR3 is TGCGCCAGCAGCCCGCGGACTAGCGGGGTCCTGTACCAAGAGACCCAGTACTTC. This translates into CASSPRTSGVLYQETQYF.